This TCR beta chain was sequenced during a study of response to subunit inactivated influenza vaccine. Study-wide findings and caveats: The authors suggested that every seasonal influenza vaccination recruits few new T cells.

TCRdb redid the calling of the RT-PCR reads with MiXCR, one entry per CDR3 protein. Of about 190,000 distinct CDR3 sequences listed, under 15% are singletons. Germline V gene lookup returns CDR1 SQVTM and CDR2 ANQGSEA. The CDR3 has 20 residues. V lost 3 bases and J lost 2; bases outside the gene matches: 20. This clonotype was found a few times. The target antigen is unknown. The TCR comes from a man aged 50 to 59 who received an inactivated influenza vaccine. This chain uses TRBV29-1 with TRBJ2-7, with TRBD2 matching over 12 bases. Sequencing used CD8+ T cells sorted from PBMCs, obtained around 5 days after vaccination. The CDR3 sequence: CSVEILSSGTSGSLTYEQYF. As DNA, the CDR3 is TGCAGCGTTGAGATCTTATCCTCCGGGACTAGCGGGTCCCTAACCTACGAGCAGTACTTC.